Presented here are 5 T cell receptor beta chains from one specimen sequenced in a study of cytomegalovirus exposure and HLA in healthy donors. PCR involved 60 Vbeta and 13 Jbeta primers. Clones were sequenced by immunoSEQ multiplex PCR, and TCRdb holds only the in-frame ones, with some missing. Of tens of thousands of clones in the sample, under 80% were seen once. Sequencing was carried out using PBMCs. The receptors stem from a male donor in good health and CMV-seropositive.

This rearrangement joins TRBV30 to TRBJ1-6; 9 nucleotides match TRBD1. CDR3 size: 13 residues. The ends lost 4 bases at V and 14 bases at J; junction bases unmatched: 9. CDR1 is GTSNPN and CDR2 is SVGIG in the germline V gene (reference sequence). The CDR3, as DNA: TGTGCCTGGACCCCGGGACAGGGACAAGCCCTCCACTTT. Encoded protein: CAWTPGQGQALHF.

Details on this clone: The germline gene is not matched at one end of the junction; a read error may be the cause. V is TRBV5-1 and J is TRBJ1-5, with 7 bases aligning to TRBD1. Germline V CDR1 and CDR2: SGHRS, YFSETQ. CDR3 length: 15 residues. As DNA, the CDR3 is TGCGCCAGCAGTTTGGACGGGACAGTCAATCAGCCCCAGCATTTT. Its protein product is CASSLDGTVNQPQHF. Complete variable domain (other parts from reference TRBV5-1 and TRBJ1-5): KAGVTQTPRYLIKTRGQQVTLSCSPISGHRSVSWYQQTPGQGLQFLFEYFSETQRNKGNFPGRFSGRQFSNSRSEMNVSTLELGDSALYLCASSLDGTVNQPQHFGDGTRLSIL.

The chain employs TRBV9 and TRBJ1-6; D might be TRBD1 (5 bases). CDR1 is SGDLS, CDR2 YYNGEE, per germline. Trimming removed 5 bases from V and 16 bases from J, with 16 bases in between. The CDR3 totals 12 residues. The CDR3 loop is CASSLQGGGLHF. The DNA for the CDR3 is TGTGCCAGCAGTCTGCAGGGCGGTGGACTCCACTTT.

This clone was observed a handful of times. The CDR3 bases are TGCGCCAGCAGCCCAGGAGGCGGGGGACTGGGAGAGACCCAGTACTTC. Translation: CASSPGGGGLGETQYF. This chain connects TRBV4-3 to TRBJ2-5, with 7 positions matching TRBD2. CDR1 is LGHNA, CDR2 YSLEER, per germline. The trim removed 4 bases at V and 4 bases at J, leaving 12 bases unmatched. This CDR3 spans 16 amino acids.

The chain combines TRBV30 with TRBJ2-7, with 13 bases that match TRBD2. CDR3 length equals 22 residues. Germline assignment: CDR1 GTSNPN and CDR2 SVGIG (reference sequence). J lost 6 bases, V lost 2 bases, and 28 bases had no gene match. In DNA, the CDR3 is TGTGCCTGGAGTCCCCCGGGACAGTCGTTAACTAGCGGGGGGGCGAAGAGAGTCGAGCAGTACTTC. This translates into CAWSPPGQSLTSGGAKRVEQYF.